These 10 T cell receptor beta chains were all obtained from the same sample, sequenced in a study of OX40 agonist ivuxolimab in advanced cancers. Profiling relied on immunoSEQ multiplex PCR, and the TCRdb table lists in-frame clones only, not all of them. The data contain around 35,000 clones, roughly three quarters of them seen just once; the ten biggest clones take up about a fifth. Source: CD4+ or CD8+ T cells sorted from blood, taken in a trial of the OX40 agonist ivuxolimab. The receptors come from an adult with an advanced solid tumor such as melanoma, head and neck, liver or kidney cancer.

The chain employs TRBV9 and TRBJ2-5; 8 nucleotides line up with TRBD1. V was pared by 6 bases and J by 5 bases, with 12 bases of the junction left unmatched. Per germline, CDR1 SGDLS and CDR2 YYNGEE. The CDR3 spans 15 residues. In DNA form, the CDR3 reads TGTGCCAGCACCCGACAGGGGCTATCCCCGGAGACCCAGTACTTC. This encodes CASTRQGLSPETQYF.

The chain recombines TRBV6-6 with TRBJ2-5; D is unclear. The CDR3 totals 14 residues. Germline V gene lookup returns CDR1 MNHNY and CDR2 SVGAGI (reference sequence). Trimming took off 4 bases at V and 1 base at J, with 10 bases between the two ends. CDR3 amino acids: CASSSWASQETQYF. In DNA form, the CDR3 reads TGTGCCAGCAGTTCATGGGCTAGCCAAGAGACCCAGTACTTC.

A remark on this clone: Germline and junction disagree at one end, which may indicate a read error. The chain is built from TRBV2 and TRBJ2-5; possibly TRBD1 for D (6 bases). Looked up from germline, CDR1 is SNHLY and CDR2 is FYNNEI. The CDR3 has 14 residues. The CDR3 DNA is TGTGCCAGCAGTGAAGCCAGGGGCCAAGGGACCCAGTACTTC. Translated, it gives CASSEARGQGTQYF.

V usage is TRBV7-2 and J usage is TRBJ2-2, with 8 bases identical to TRBD2. J gave up 0 bases and V 2 bases, and 2 bases lay outside the gene matches. Per germline, CDR1 SGHTA and CDR2 FQGNSA. This CDR3 has 16 residues. This CDR3 reads CASSLKAGANTGELFF. CDR3 bases: TGTGCCAGCAGCTTAAAAGCGGGAGCGAACACCGGGGAGCTGTTTTTT.

CDR3 in amino acids: CASSRGGGSTDTQYF. The DNA for the CDR3 is TGTGCCAGCAGCCGCGGAGGGGGAAGCACAGATACGCAGTATTTT. The chain has TRBV11-3 and TRBJ2-3; perhaps D is TRBD1 or TRBD2 (6 bases each). The CDR3 covers 15 residues. Germline lookup yields CDR1 SGHNT and CDR2 YENEEA. Trimming stripped 5 bases from V and 0 bases from J, with 12 bases between.

The chain employs TRBV6-5 and TRBJ1-1; D possibly corresponds to TRBD1 (6 bases). The CDR3 spans 14 residues. Germline V gives CDR1 MNHEY, CDR2 SVGAGI. Trimming cost V 6 bases and J 1 base, with 12 bases left between them. CDR3 in amino acids: CASRSGTTNTEAFF. The CDR3 DNA follows: TGTGCCAGCAGGTCCGGGACAACGAACACTGAAGCTTTCTTT.

V is TRBV9 and J is TRBJ2-7; a weak D match, TRBD2 (6 bases). The length of the CDR3 is 15 residues. V was shortened by 3 bases and J by 4 bases, with 17 bases between the two germline ends. CDR1 and CDR2 (germline): SGDLS, YYNGEE. CDR3 amino acids: CASSEVSGRKYEQYF. CDR3 nucleotides: TGTGCCAGCAGCGAGGTGTCCGGGAGAAAGTACGAGCAGTACTTC.

The V call is TRBV5-1, the J call TRBJ2-2; D is unresolved. CDR1 and CDR2 from the germline V gene are SGHRS and YFSETQ. Trimming took off 0 bases at V and 1 base at J, with 4 bases between the two ends. CDR3 length: 14 amino acids. The CDR3 region is CASSLEGNTGELFF. The CDR3 region has the DNA TGCGCCAGCAGCTTGGAGGGGAACACCGGGGAGCTGTTTTTT.

This clone was recorded only once. The CDR3 region is CASSLTGGHYGYTF. The CDR3 bases are TGTGCCAGCAGTTTGACCGGTGGGCACTATGGCTACACCTTC. The chain couples TRBV7-3 to TRBJ1-2; D unresolved. The CDR3 loop spans 14 amino acids. Germline CDR1 SGHTA, CDR2 FQGTGA. V was cut by 6 bases and J by 3 bases, with 14 bases left in between.

The chain couples TRBV6-5 to TRBJ2-1, with TRBD2 identical over 12 bases. The germline gives CDR1 MNHEY, CDR2 SVGAGI. With 3 bases clipped from V and 10 bases from J, the junction kept 7 bases outside the gene matches. The CDR3 length is 15 residues. CDR3 DNA: TGTGCCAGCAGTTATCTAGCGGGAGGGCGGGACGAGCAGTTCTTC. Protein: CASSYLAGGRDEQFF.